This T cell receptor (beta chain) was recovered during a study of blood T cell repertoires in COVID-19. Only in-frame clones appear in the TCRdb table, and some are missing; sequencing was by immunoSEQ multiplex PCR. There are about 53,000 clones in the sample; more than 80% occur only once, and under 3.5% lies in the top ten. CDR1 is SNHLY, CDR2 FYNNEI, per germline. Trimming removed 5 bases from V and 0 bases from J, with 17 bases in between. The CDR3 covers 17 residues. The sequencing input was peripheral blood. The chain is built from TRBV2 and TRBJ1-3; D remains unclear. This clonotype was obtained from an elderly man with acute or convalescent COVID-19. This CDR3 reads CASSLRTVFSSGNTIYF. CDR3 bases: TGTGCCAGCAGTCTCCGGACTGTATTCTCCTCTGGAAACACCATATATTTT.